In this sample, the clone carrying this T cell receptor beta chain turned up many times. This sample is drawn from a study of T-cell reconstitution after alpha-beta-depleted transplantation in children. A library of TCRbeta sequences, prepared with unique molecular identifiers, was generated. TCRdb recomputed calls from the PCR reads with MiXCR, one row per CDR3 protein. The table records about 130,000 distinct CDR3 sequences, around 9.8% of them present only once. V dropped 5 bases and J dropped 3 bases, with 15 bases sitting between them. The germline CDR1 and CDR2 sequences are DFQATT and SNEGSKA (reference sequence). This CDR3 contains 14 residues.

The TCR sequence derives from a girl under two years old who had a stem cell transplant for combined immunodeficiency, so the T cells may come from the graft donor. This material consisted of PBMCs, mostly from graft donor cells, taken 180 days after TCRalphabeta/CD19-depleted stem cell transplant. The chain joins TRBV20-1 to TRBJ2-3; the D gene is possibly TRBD2 (5 bases). CDR3 nucleotides: TGCAGTGCTCTCAGCGGAGGTGGGACAGATACGCAGTATTTT. This sequence encodes CSALSGGGTDTQYF.